This T cell receptor (beta chain) derives from a study of shared clonotypes between healthy human individuals. Study-wide context: Donors were two women and a few men aged 18 to 49.

As to this clone: Antigen: not known.

Germline V gene data show CDR1 as SGHRS and CDR2 as YFSETQ. The CDR3 sequence is 17 residues long. V shed 4 bases and J shed 2 bases, with 19 bases lying between them. Study-level results: Donor clonotype sharing was expected to depend on sequencing depth. There were few donors, and this limited the genetic and exposure-history diversity represented.

The authors sequenced unsorted PBMC DNA on ten immunoSEQ deep assay plates. TCRdb's copy holds only in-frame clones and misses some; the assay was immunoSEQ multiplex PCR. The sample records around 450,000 clones, around 79% being singletons. The chain couples TRBV5-1 to TRBJ1-5, with a weak D call TRBD1 (5 bases). The specimen was PBMCs. The TCR was taken from a woman aged 40 to 50 in good health. Some clones in this sample may be carry-over from other donors' samples. CDR3 in DNA: TGCGCCAGCAGCCCGGTGGGGCGGGAGGAAGGCAATCAGCCCCAGCATTTT. The encoded protein is CASSPVGREEGNQPQHF.